A selection of T cell receptor beta chains follows, all from one sample in a study of T cells after posttransplantation cyclophosphamide. TCRdb's copy holds only in-frame clones and misses some; the assay was immunoSEQ multiplex PCR. The sample has around 3,600 clones, 70% to 75% seen once. This specimen consisted of PBMCs, obtained after allogeneic stem cell transplant with calcineurin inhibitor and methotrexate. Receptors were obtained from a female patient aged 50-59 years who received an allogeneic stem cell transplant from an unrelated donor, was CMV-positive, and had acute and chronic GVHD. A share of the T cells may be of graft donor origin. Both conserved end residues are part of each CDR3. A D gene is named only where the DNA matches it firmly.

j_call,v_call,d_call,cdr3_nt,cdr3_aa
TRBJ1-5,TRBV27,NA,TGTGCCAGCAGTTTATTTGGGCACCAATATAGCAATCAGCCCCAGCATTTT,CASSLFGHQYSNQPQHF
TRBJ1-1,TRBV5-1,TRBD1,TGCGCCAGCAGCTTGGTGGGACAGGGAACTGAAGCTTTCTTT,CASSLVGQGTEAFF
TRBJ1-3,TRBV9,NA,TGTGCCAGCAGCGTAGGGGCGCCATCTGGAAACACCATATATTTT,CASSVGAPSGNTIYF
TRBJ1-6,TRBV30,NA,TGTGCCTGGAGTGTTTCGGGTACCTATAATTCACCCCTCCACTTT,CAWSVSGTYNSPLHF
TRBJ1-4,TRBV11-2,NA,TGTGCCAGCAGCCCCGGACAGATAGGGGAAGCAACTAATGAAAAACTGTTTTTT,CASSPGQIGEATNEKLFF
TRBJ2-7,TRBV7-8,NA,TGTGCCAGCAGCTTATTAGGCCAGGGGTCCAACGAGCAGTACTTC,CASSLLGQGSNEQYF
TRBJ2-1,TRBV5-1,TRBD2,TGCGCCAGCAGCATTGGGACTAGCGGGAGTCCCTACAATGAGCAGTTCTTC,CASSIGTSGSPYNEQFF
TRBJ2-7,TRBV7-9,NA,TGTGCCAGCAGGCACCATCCTAGCGACTCCTACGAGCAGTACTTC,CASRHHPSDSYEQYF
TRBJ1-5,TRBV19,TRBD1,TGTGCCAGTAGTAGACCCGGGACAGGGGCTTTTGAGCCCCAGCATTTT,CASSRPGTGAFEPQHF
TRBJ2-7,TRBV7-6,TRBD2,TGTGCCAGCCCGGGGGGACCCGGGACTAGTCCCCACGAGCAGTACTTC,CASPGGPGTSPHEQYF